This TCR beta chain was identified in a study of blood T cell repertoires in COVID-19 (dated by TCRdb to 2019 to 2021). Some background on the complete study: Collaborator samples came from the United States, Italy and Spain and covered acute and convalescent phases of COVID-19. The dataset comprised deeply sampled blood TCRbeta repertoires from subjects exposed to, actively infected with, or recovered from COVID-19. The samples were drawn from two sources: the first 160 participants of the ongoing ImmuneRACE study, and 1,200 or so subjects contributed by 6 global collaborators. Where available, HLA class I and class II types were taken from metadata supplied by the sample provider and were not determined by assay-based typing. Sample metadata almost always included a de-identified subject ID, COVID-19 status, age in years and sex. The repertoires were released in a freely available public database intended as a resource for research on the immune response to SARS-CoV-2. The prospective study material was composed of cDNA or gDNA derived from T cells, B-cell-depleted T cells, or PBMCs. Results and caveats for the whole study, not just this receptor: Clinical and demographic metadata were provided uncurated, with the amount varying by source and participant.

Concerning this clone itself: Its cognate antigen has yet to be identified. The record has no base qualities; no much larger clone is one base away.

CDR1 SGHTA and CDR2 FQGNSA are derived from the germline V gene. CDR3 length: 17 amino acids, cysteine to phenylalanine. The DNA shown is the 51-base CDR3, in frame from base 1. Relative to germline, V is missing 4 bases and J is missing 0 bases, with 9 bases of the junction outside any gene match. TCRbeta CDR3 regions were amplified from genomic DNA using the immunoSEQ Assay, a bias-controlled multiplex PCR. Under the source paper's analysis protocol: The number of nucleated cells in each sample was estimated from the amplification of reference gene primers within the assay. To quantify the absolute abundance of each unique TCRbeta CDR3 rearrangement, sequence reads were collapsed and filtered. Productive Simpson clonality was computed per sample as the square root of Simpson's diversity index over productive rearrangements. The immuneACCESS repertoire file appears here via TCRdb, limited to in-frame rearrangements. These files lack a portion of the clones; in checked studies, under half of the deficit traces to unresolved V genes, and the cause of the others is not known. The V and J calls and the clone size are those of that table, but D and trimming were determined from the DNA. A total of approximately 100,000 clones appear in this sample, 70% to 90% of them only once. The top ten constitute roughly 18% of the sample.

The collaborating institutions used their own protocols to collect whole blood in K2EDTA tubes. Collaborator samples were shipped for TCRbeta analysis as frozen whole blood, isolated PBMCs, or DNA extracted from either sample type. Recombination connected TRBV7-2 to TRBJ2-1; TRBD2 fits 7 bases in the junction. The sequenced sample was peripheral blood. This receptor was identified in an older woman with acute or convalescent COVID-19. In nucleotide form, the sequence is TGTGCCAGCAGCTCAAGACTAGCCCTAAGCTCCTACAATGAGCAGTTCTTC. It encodes CASSSRLALSSYNEQFF.